This T cell receptor (beta chain) was sequenced in a study of cytomegalovirus exposure and HLA in healthy donors. This CDR3 is 15 amino acids long. J gave up 2 bases and V 0 bases, and 4 bases lay outside the gene matches. Germline-derived CDR1 and CDR2 are SGDLS and YYNGEE. About this clone: Its antigen is as yet unknown.

In the PCR, 60 Vbeta and 13 Jbeta primers were used. Sequencing used immunoSEQ multiplex PCR; TCRdb keeps in-frame clones, though not all of them. The sample includes 190,000 or so clones, 80% of them seen just once. The study, taken as a whole, reports: Later, an analysis showed that TCR beta chains associated with HLA were more clonally expanded than others that were equally common. Cytomegalovirus status, reportedly, was diagnosed with high specificity and sensitivity by the classifier. A few chains linked to CMV were shown in vitro to be specific for CMV antigens. The study put under 200 TCR beta chains on its list as cytomegalovirus-associated.

The specimen was PBMCs. The V gene is TRBV9, the J gene TRBJ2-5; TRBD2 agrees at 7 bases. This sequence was found in a boy between 10 and 17 years old in good health and CMV-seronegative. CDR3 coding DNA: TGTGCCAGCAGCGTAGGGCGGGGGTCACAAGAGACCCAGTACTTC. It specifies CASSVGRGSQETQYF.